This TCR beta chain was sequenced in a study of cytomegalovirus exposure and HLA in healthy donors. Germline CDR1 and CDR2: SQVTM and ANQGSEA. The CDR3 runs 18 residues. The V end lost 6 bases, the J end lost 6 bases, and 33 bases lay between the germline ends. General study findings and limits: Generally TCR sequences proved uncommon, though certain public TCRs appeared in numerous donors.

This clone was counted once. The antigen is not known. The donors belonged to the roughly 110-subject validation cohort, separate from the 666-subject first cohort. Data came from immunoSEQ multiplex PCR; TCRdb stores just in-frame clones and leaves some out. Among around 150,000 clones listed, under 90% were seen once. The sample was PBMCs. This sequence joins TRBV29-1 and TRBJ2-7; D gene ambiguous. This sequence originates from a woman aged 18-35 years in good health and CMV-seropositive. In DNA, the CDR3 is TGCAGCGTCCGCCCCGGCCGACCCCTACCCTTGGAGCCGCTCGAGCAGTACTTC. Its translation: CSVRPGRPLPLEPLEQYF.